The 3 T cell receptor beta chains below all came from one sample that was sequenced in a study of T cells after yellow fever vaccination. TCRdb itself ran the 5' RACE reads through MiXCR, one entry per CDR3 protein. The table has about 320,000 distinct CDR3 sequences, around 11% seen once. Sequences were derived from CD4+ T cells sorted from PBMCs, sampled 45 days after the yellow fever booster vaccination. The origin of the receptors is a young man who received the YFV17D yellow fever vaccine.

This clonotype was observed a few times. This chain joins TRBV6-5 and TRBJ1-2, with TRBD1 identical over 9 bases. V trimming: 6 bases; J trimming: 8 bases; junction bases outside the gene matches: 7. Per the germline V gene, CDR1 is MNHEY and CDR2 is SVGAGI. The CDR3 extends over 13 amino acids. The CDR3 is CASSQQGASGYTF. DNA for the CDR3: TGTGCCAGCAGCCAACAGGGGGCTTCGGGCTACACCTTC.

The chain carries TRBV5-4 and TRBJ2-5; TRBD2 matches 7 bases. This CDR3 has 13 residues. Germline CDR1 reads SGHNT; CDR2 reads YYREEE (reference sequence). V was clipped by 5 bases and J by 4 bases; unmatched bases: 5. CDR3 DNA sequence: TGTGCCAGCAGGATAGCGGGTGGAGAGACCCAGTACTTC. Translating it yields CASRIAGGETQYF.

This clonotype was found a few times. V gene TRBV9 combines with J gene TRBJ1-1, with D possibly matching TRBD1 (5 bases). Trimming stripped 0 bases from V and 6 bases from J, with 15 bases between. The CDR3 has 15 residues. Germline CDR1 and CDR2: SGDLS and YYNGEE. Here the CDR3 reads CASSVVPTGGAEAFF. CDR3 sequence (DNA): TGTGCCAGCAGCGTAGTGCCCACCGGGGGTGCTGAAGCTTTCTTT.